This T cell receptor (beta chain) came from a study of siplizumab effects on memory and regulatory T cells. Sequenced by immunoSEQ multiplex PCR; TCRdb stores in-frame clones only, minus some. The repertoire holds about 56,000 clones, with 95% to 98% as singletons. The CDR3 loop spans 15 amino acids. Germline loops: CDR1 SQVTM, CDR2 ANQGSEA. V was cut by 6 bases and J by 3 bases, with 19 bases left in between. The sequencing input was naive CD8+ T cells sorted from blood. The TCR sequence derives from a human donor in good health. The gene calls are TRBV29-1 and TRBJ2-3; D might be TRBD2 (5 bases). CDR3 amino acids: CSVTGMRAGTDTQYF. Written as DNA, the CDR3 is TGCAGCGTAACCGGAATGCGGGCCGGGACAGATACGCAGTATTTT.